This T cell receptor beta chain was recovered during a study of T cells in Graves' hyperthyroidism and ophthalmopathy. The investigators amplified TCR beta CDR3 regions from RNA transcripts. The TCR CDR3 first-round RT-PCR relied on the HTBI primer set. TCRdb recomputed calls from the multiplex PCR reads with MiXCR, one row per CDR3 protein. In the table there are fewer than 250,000 distinct CDR3 sequences, about 15% of which are singletons. The CDR3 is 15 residues long. Germline-derived CDR1 and CDR2 are GTSNPN and SVGIG (reference sequence). Remarks on this clonotype: At one boundary the junction diverges from the germline segment, which might be a read error.

Together with thyroid ultrasound, orbital computed tomography, serum thyroxine and TRAb, clinical symptoms were used for diagnoses. This chain uses TRBV30 with TRBJ2-2, with 8 positions matching TRBD2. Material: blood. The TCR sequence derives from a man aged 45 to 65 with Graves' hyperthyroidism. The CDR3 spells CVWKLAGNEAGELFF. DNA for the CDR3: TGTGTCTGGAAGTTAGCGGGAAATGAAGCCGGGGAGCTGTTTTTT.